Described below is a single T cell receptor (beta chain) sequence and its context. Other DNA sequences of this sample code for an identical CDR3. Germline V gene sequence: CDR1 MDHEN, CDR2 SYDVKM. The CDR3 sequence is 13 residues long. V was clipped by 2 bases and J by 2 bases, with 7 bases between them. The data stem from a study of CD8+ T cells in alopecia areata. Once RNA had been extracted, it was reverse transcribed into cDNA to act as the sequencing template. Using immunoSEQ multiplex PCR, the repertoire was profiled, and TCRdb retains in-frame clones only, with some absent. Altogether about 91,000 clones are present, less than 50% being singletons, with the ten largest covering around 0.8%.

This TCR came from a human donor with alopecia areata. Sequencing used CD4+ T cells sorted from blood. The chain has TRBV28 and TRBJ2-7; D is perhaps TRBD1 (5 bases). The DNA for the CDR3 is TGTGCCAGCAGTTTAGCAGGGCCCTACGAGCAGTACTTC. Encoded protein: CASSLAGPYEQYF.